The clone carrying this T cell receptor (beta chain) came up a few times. Its antigen is not identified. This likely comes from a read error, as the CDR3 has no conserved phenylalanine or tryptophan at its end. Germline V lookup: CDR1 SEHNR, CDR2 FQNEAQ (reference sequence). V was trimmed by 1 base and J by 0 bases, leaving 9 bases between them. The CDR3 extends over 15 amino acids. This specimen belongs to a study of regulatory T cells in long-lasting Graves disease. Study background: For a period under 3 months, newly diagnosed Graves' patients had taken antithyroid drugs.

Overall study findings and caveats: Persistent patients had more shared public clonotypes (under 3,000) than new patients (about 920).

Arm-PCR of CDR3 regions and iRepertoire HTBI primers were used to build TCR beta libraries. Methods used by the authors: The study identified 62 TRBV and 13 to 15 TRBJ segments across samples. One entry per CDR3 protein results from TCRdb running MiXCR on the multiplex PCR reads. The V and J calls, along with clone size, are taken from TCRdb and not from the paper's own processing. The sample lists about 430,000 distinct CDR3 sequences; 15% were seen once. Described time point: newly diagnosed GD, antithyroid drugs for less than 3 months. From RNA extracted from PBMCs, the TCR library was made. This sample also appeared in a second study, on T cells in Graves' hyperthyroidism and ophthalmopathy. As that study records: Peripheral blood also featured most of the thyroid clonotypes expanded above 0.001.

The input for sequencing was peripheral blood mononuclear cells (PBMCs), taken at new diagnosis, from a patient treated with antithyroid drugs. The J gene is TRBJ1-1, the V gene TRBV7-9; D call uncertain. This TCR was sampled from a woman between 35 and 50 years old with Graves disease. The CDR3 spells CASSLEGTMNTEAFS. Written as DNA, the CDR3 is TGTGCCAGCAGCTTAGAGGGTACTATGAACACTGAAGCTTTCTCT.